A selection of T cell receptor beta chains follows, all from one sample in a study of post-analysis software for immune sequencing data. One entry per CDR3 protein results from TCRdb running MiXCR on the PCR reads. The table records 700,000 to 800,000 distinct CDR3 sequences, around 27% of them present only once. The sample was blood. The receptors were gathered from a girl aged 5 to 17 with multiple sclerosis. Both conserved end residues are part of each CDR3. D genes are given only for firm matches. Not every row has a clone size; where given, it reads once, few, many or a size class.

abundance: NA; v_gene: TRBV6-5; d_gene: TRBD2; j_gene: TRBJ2-1; len: 15; CDR3aa: CASSPGTSDTNEQFF; CDR3nt: TGTGCCAGCAGTCCCGGGACTAGCGATACCAATGAGCAGTTCTTC
abundance: NA; v_gene: TRBV6-2/TRBV6-3; d_gene: NA; j_gene: TRBJ2-3; len: 14; CDR3aa: CASTTESSTDTQYF; CDR3nt: TGTGCCAGCACCACCGAGTCCAGCACAGATACGCAGTATTTT
abundance: NA; v_gene: TRBV2; d_gene: NA; j_gene: TRBJ2-2; len: 15; CDR3aa: CASSEEYGGTGELFF; CDR3nt: TGTGCCAGCAGCGAAGAATACGGGGGCACCGGGGAGCTGTTTTTT
abundance: few; v_gene: TRBV5-1; d_gene: NA; j_gene: TRBJ2-1; len: 16; CDR3aa: CASSLAGKGGYNEQFF; CDR3nt: TGCGCCAGCAGCTTGGCTGGGAAAGGGGGCTACAATGAGCAGTTCTTC
abundance: NA; v_gene: TRBV15; d_gene: TRBD1; j_gene: TRBJ1-2; len: 16; CDR3aa: CATSRDKVGQGEDYTF; CDR3nt: TGTGCCACCAGCAGAGATAAAGTTGGTCAGGGGGAAGACTACACCTTC
abundance: few; v_gene: TRBV2; d_gene: NA; j_gene: TRBJ2-2; len: 17; CDR3aa: CASPAQRLPTNTGELFF; CDR3nt: TGTGCCAGCCCGGCGCAACGCCTGCCAACGAACACCGGGGAGCTGTTTTTT
abundance: NA; v_gene: TRBV20-1; d_gene: NA; j_gene: TRBJ2-7; len: 12; CDR3aa: CSARDDYHEQYF; CDR3nt: TGCAGTGCTAGAGATGACTATCACGAGCAGTACTTC
abundance: few; v_gene: TRBV25-1; d_gene: NA; j_gene: TRBJ1-1; len: 15; CDR3aa: CASRAEMTGNTEAFF; CDR3nt: TGTGCCAGCCGCGCCGAGATGACAGGGAACACTGAAGCTTTCTTT
abundance: few; v_gene: TRBV7-2; d_gene: TRBD2; j_gene: TRBJ2-7; len: 15; CDR3aa: CASSPTTSDSYEQYF; CDR3nt: TGTGCCAGCAGCCCAACCACTAGCGACTCCTACGAGCAGTACTTC
abundance: NA; v_gene: TRBV9; d_gene: NA; j_gene: TRBJ2-7; len: 12; CDR3aa: CASSAVVHEQYF; CDR3nt: TGTGCCAGCAGCGCGGTTGTCCATGAGCAGTACTTC
abundance: few; v_gene: TRBV10-3; d_gene: NA; j_gene: TRBJ1-5; len: 12; CDR3aa: CAARASNQPQHF; CDR3nt: TGTGCCGCACGAGCTAGCAATCAGCCCCAGCATTTT
abundance: few; v_gene: TRBV27; d_gene: TRBD1; j_gene: TRBJ2-2; len: 16; CDR3aa: CASSPGTVPSTGELFF; CDR3nt: TGTGCCAGCAGTCCCGGGACAGTTCCATCCACCGGGGAGCTGTTTTTT
abundance: NA; v_gene: TRBV27; d_gene: NA; j_gene: TRBJ2-7; len: 14; CDR3aa: CASSVYRNSYEQYF; CDR3nt: TGTGCCAGCAGTGTCTACAGGAATTCCTACGAGCAGTACTTC
abundance: few; v_gene: TRBV20-1; d_gene: NA; j_gene: TRBJ2-7; len: 11; CDR3aa: CSAPLRLEQYF; CDR3nt: TGCAGTGCTCCGCTGAGGCTCGAGCAGTACTTC
abundance: NA; v_gene: TRBV7-8; d_gene: TRBD2; j_gene: TRBJ2-5; len: 15; CDR3aa: CASSKSGSPQETQYF; CDR3nt: TGTGCCAGCAGCAAGAGCGGGAGCCCCCAAGAGACCCAGTACTTC
abundance: few; v_gene: TRBV29-1; d_gene: TRBD1; j_gene: TRBJ2-5; len: 13; CDR3aa: CSVGGTVQETQYF; CDR3nt: TGCAGCGTTGGGGGGACAGTACAAGAGACCCAGTACTTC
abundance: once; v_gene: TRBV10-1; d_gene: TRBD1; j_gene: TRBJ2-3; len: 14; CDR3aa: CASSEGQGRDMQYF; CDR3nt: TGCGCCAGCAGTGAGGGACAGGGGAGAGATATGCAGTATTTT
abundance: few; v_gene: TRBV5-4; d_gene: NA; j_gene: TRBJ1-1; len: 11; CDR3aa: CASSGQSEAFF; CDR3nt: TGTGCCAGCAGCGGACAGTCTGAAGCTTTCTTT
abundance: NA; v_gene: TRBV10-3; d_gene: NA; j_gene: TRBJ2-1; len: 9; CDR3aa: CAIKDEQFF; CDR3nt: TGTGCCATCAAGGATGAGCAGTTCTTC
abundance: few; v_gene: TRBV24-1; d_gene: NA; j_gene: TRBJ2-3; len: 14; CDR3aa: CATSVEDSTDTQYF; CDR3nt: TGTGCCACCAGTGTCGAGGATAGCACAGATACGCAGTATTTT
abundance: few; v_gene: TRBV7-9; d_gene: NA; j_gene: TRBJ2-7; len: 15; CDR3aa: CASSLSQGQSYEQYF; CDR3nt: TGTGCCAGCAGCTTATCACAGGGTCAGTCCTACGAGCAGTACTTC
abundance: many; v_gene: TRBV5-1; d_gene: TRBD1; j_gene: TRBJ2-1; len: 16; CDR3aa: CASSLFADRALYEQFF; CDR3nt: TGCGCCAGCAGCTTGTTTGCGGACAGGGCTCTCTATGAGCAGTTCTTC
abundance: few; v_gene: TRBV28; d_gene: NA; j_gene: TRBJ1-3; len: 15; CDR3aa: CASSPARGSGNTIYF; CDR3nt: TGTGCCAGCAGTCCGGCGAGGGGCTCTGGAAACACCATATATTTT
abundance: NA; v_gene: TRBV28; d_gene: TRBD1; j_gene: TRBJ1-1; len: 14; CDR3aa: CASSLPGGSTEAFF; CDR3nt: TGTGCCAGCAGTTTACCAGGGGGAAGCACTGAAGCTTTCTTT
abundance: NA; v_gene: TRBV7-9; d_gene: TRBD1; j_gene: TRBJ2-1; len: 15; CDR3aa: CASSPKRQGGYEQFF; CDR3nt: TGTGCCAGCAGCCCGAAGCGACAGGGGGGATATGAGCAGTTCTTC
abundance: few; v_gene: TRBV28; d_gene: NA; j_gene: TRBJ2-3; len: 13; CDR3aa: CRTQGLASHTQYF; CDR3nt: TGCCGTACACAGGGTTTAGCTTCACATACGCAGTATTTT
abundance: few; v_gene: TRBV7-2; d_gene: NA; j_gene: TRBJ1-2; len: 16; CDR3aa: CASSSEPGQVIYGYTF; CDR3nt: TGTGCCAGCAGCTCCGAGCCGGGACAAGTCATCTATGGCTACACCTTC
abundance: few; v_gene: TRBV12-3/TRBV12-4; d_gene: TRBD2; j_gene: TRBJ2-1; len: 18; CDR3aa: CATTNPLLGGDYYNEQFF; CDR3nt: TGTGCCACTACGAATCCCCTGCTCGGGGGGGACTACTACAATGAGCAGTTCTTC
abundance: NA; v_gene: TRBV28; d_gene: TRBD1; j_gene: TRBJ1-5; len: 15; CDR3aa: CASIGTGGPDQPQHF; CDR3nt: TGTGCCAGCATCGGGACAGGGGGCCCGGATCAGCCCCAGCATTTT
abundance: NA; v_gene: TRBV14; d_gene: TRBD2; j_gene: TRBJ2-7; len: 20; CDR3aa: CASSLEGSGRAMERPYEQYF; CDR3nt: TGTGCCAGCAGCCTGGAGGGGAGCGGGAGAGCGATGGAGCGTCCCTACGAGCAGTACTTC
abundance: NA; v_gene: TRBV20-1; d_gene: NA; j_gene: TRBJ2-5; len: 13; CDR3aa: CSAPRQIQETQYF; CDR3nt: TGCAGTGCTCCGAGACAGATCCAAGAGACCCAGTACTTC
abundance: once; v_gene: TRBV11-2; d_gene: TRBD2; j_gene: TRBJ2-1; len: 17; CDR3aa: CASSLEPSGRATNEQFF; CDR3nt: TGTGCCAGCAGCTTAGAACCTAGCGGGAGGGCCACAAATGAGCAGTTCTTC
abundance: few; v_gene: TRBV6-1; d_gene: TRBD1; j_gene: TRBJ2-6; len: 19; CDR3aa: CASSEAGTGFSSGANVLTF; CDR3nt: TGTGCCAGCAGTGAAGCGGGGACAGGGTTTTCATCTGGGGCCAACGTCCTGACTTTC
abundance: NA; v_gene: TRBV7-9; d_gene: TRBD2; j_gene: TRBJ2-1; len: 17; CDR3aa: CASSLPEAGAQGNEQFF; CDR3nt: TGTGCCAGCAGCTTACCGGAAGCGGGAGCGCAGGGCAATGAGCAGTTCTTC
abundance: once; v_gene: TRBV4-1; d_gene: TRBD2; j_gene: TRBJ2-7; len: 17; CDR3aa: CASSQVGRVGGSYEQYF; CDR3nt: TGCGCCAGCAGCCAAGTCGGTAGGGTCGGGGGGTCCTACGAGCAGTACTTC
abundance: NA; v_gene: TRBV5-1; d_gene: NA; j_gene: TRBJ2-7; len: 17; CDR3aa: CASSLDGSRTANNEQYF; CDR3nt: TGCGCCAGCAGCTTGGATGGGAGTAGGACGGCCAACAATGAGCAGTACTTC
abundance: NA; v_gene: TRBV10-3; d_gene: NA; j_gene: TRBJ1-5; len: 15; CDR3aa: CAISEDGDSNQPQHF; CDR3nt: TGTGCCATCAGTGAGGACGGCGATAGCAATCAGCCCCAGCATTTT
abundance: NA; v_gene: TRBV20-1; d_gene: NA; j_gene: TRBJ2-3; len: 17; CDR3aa: CSARDYAGPKNTDTQYF; CDR3nt: TGCAGTGCTAGAGATTATGCGGGACCCAAGAACACAGATACGCAGTATTTT
abundance: few; v_gene: TRBV7-9; d_gene: NA; j_gene: TRBJ1-5; len: 12; CDR3aa: CASSFVNQPQHF; CDR3nt: TGTGCCAGCAGCTTCGTCAATCAGCCCCAGCATTTT
abundance: NA; v_gene: TRBV7-9; d_gene: TRBD2; j_gene: TRBJ2-1; len: 15; CDR3aa: CASSFKLAENNEQFF; CDR3nt: TGTGCCAGCAGCTTTAAACTAGCGGAAAACAATGAGCAGTTCTTC